Detailed here is one T cell receptor (beta chain). Its antigen is as yet unknown. 13 Jbeta primers and 60 Vbeta primers were used for the PCR. Clones were sequenced by immunoSEQ multiplex PCR, and TCRdb holds only the in-frame ones, with some missing. Of some 77,000 clones in the sample, less than 80% were seen once. The source of the sample is a study of cytomegalovirus exposure and HLA in healthy donors. Study-wide points: Analysis performed later found more than 15,000 TCR beta sequences associated with HLA alleles at 0.05 false discovery rate. Versus the roughly 700-donor mean, an Asian-associated ancestry cluster reportedly showed fewer N-insertions in a later analysis.

J was trimmed by 2 bases and V by 5 bases; bases with no gene match: 11. CDR1 is SGHVS, CDR2 FQNEAQ, per germline. The CDR3 consists of 18 residues. This receptor was identified in a woman aged 40 to 49 in good health and CMV-seronegative. Sequencing was performed on PBMCs. This sequence joins TRBV7-8 and TRBJ1-5, with TRBD1 identical over 11 bases. CDR3 sequence: CASSPHRDRGFGNQPQHF. In DNA form, the CDR3 reads TGTGCCAGCAGCCCGCACCGGGACAGGGGGTTCGGCAATCAGCCCCAGCATTTT.